Each of the 20 T cell receptor beta chains below was sequenced from the same sample in a study of T cell responses to AZD1222 COVID-19 vaccine. Only in-frame clones appear in the TCRdb table, and some are missing; sequencing was by immunoSEQ multiplex PCR. The top ten hold around 6.1% of the sample, which has 100,000 to 150,000 clones, around 90% seen once. Material: peripheral blood, obtained on day 0 of AZD1222 vaccination. These receptors all come from an adult in good health.

V and J are TRBV19 and TRBJ2-1; 10 bases line up with TRBD1. The CDR3 is 15 amino acids. Germline lookup yields CDR1 LNHDA and CDR2 SQIVND (reference sequence). Trimming removed 5 bases from V and 2 bases from J; junction bases left unmatched: 3. The CDR3 loop reads CASSSGTGAYNEQFF. The CDR3 DNA follows: TGTGCCAGTAGTTCCGGGACAGGGGCCTACAATGAGCAGTTCTTC.

The sample holds a few counts of this clone. This rearrangement joins TRBV27 to TRBJ2-3; perhaps TRBD1 as D (5 bases). V dropped 1 base and J dropped 3 bases, with 11 bases sitting between them. CDR1 MNHEY and CDR2 SMNVEV come from the germline V gene (reference sequence). This CDR3 comprises 15 residues. CDR3 sequence (DNA): TGTGCCAGCAGTTTATTTTTAGCAGGGACAGATACGCAGTATTTT. Encoded protein: CASSLFLAGTDTQYF.

The chain combines TRBV7-3 with TRBJ2-5; the D is unclear. V was trimmed by 5 bases and J by 6 bases, leaving 19 bases between them. Per the germline V gene, CDR1 is SGHTA and CDR2 is FQGTGA. The CDR3 extends over 15 amino acids. CDR3 sequence (DNA): TGTGCCAGCAGCCCCCAAGGGCGCCGGCTTCAGACCCAGTACTTC. Translating it yields CASSPQGRRLQTQYF.

The CDR3 nucleotides read TGTGCCAGCAGTCTAAATTCCTTGGGACAGGAAGTAGGCACTGAAGCTTTCTTT. It yields the protein CASSLNSLGQEVGTEAFF. The gene calls are TRBV28 and TRBJ1-1, with 8 positions matching TRBD1. From germline, CDR1 is MDHEN and CDR2 SYDVKM. V shed 5 bases, J shed 4 bases, and the junction held 18 bases outside the gene matches. This CDR3 comprises 18 residues.

The chain links TRBV30 to TRBJ1-5; D might be TRBD1 (6 bases). Per the germline V gene, CDR1 is GTSNPN and CDR2 is SVGIG (reference sequence). Trimming pared 4 bases from V and 0 bases from J, leaving 7 bases between. The CDR3 is made up of 13 amino acids. The CDR3 DNA follows: TGTGCCTGGAACAGGGATAGCAATCAGCCCCAGCATTTT. Its translation: CAWNRDSNQPQHF.

The gene calls are TRBV5-1 and TRBJ1-2, with D possibly TRBD1 on 5 matching bases. The CDR3 consists of 14 residues. Germline-derived CDR1 and CDR2 are SGHRS and YFSETQ. V dropped 1 base and J dropped 2 bases, with 9 bases sitting between them. CDR3 in DNA: TGCGCCAGCAGCTTGAGGGGCGGGAACTATGGCTACACCTTC. Protein: CASSLRGGNYGYTF.

The table lists this clone with a few counts. The J gene is TRBJ2-2, the V gene TRBV7-2; D possibly corresponds to TRBD1 (6 bases). Germline loops: CDR1 SGHTA, CDR2 FQGNSA. CDR3 length: 15 residues. V was shortened by 5 bases and J by 0 bases, with 10 bases between the two germline ends. The CDR3 loop reads CASSQDRANTGELFF. CDR3 nucleotide sequence: TGTGCCAGCAGCCAGGACAGAGCGAACACCGGGGAGCTGTTTTTT.

The rearrangement links TRBV6-5 to TRBJ2-1; 10 nucleotides line up with TRBD1. V was clipped by 5 bases and J by 4 bases; unmatched bases: 5. This CDR3 has 15 residues. In germline, CDR1 is MNHEY, CDR2 SVGAGI. For the CDR3, the DNA is TGTGCCAGCAGTCTGGGACAGGGGTTTTACAATGAGCAGTTCTTC. Protein product: CASSLGQGFYNEQFF.

The chain joins TRBV18 to TRBJ2-2; TRBD2 agrees at 7 bases. CDR1 KGHSH and CDR2 LQKENI come from the germline V gene. V gave up 2 bases and J gave up 7 bases; unmatched junction bases: 10. The CDR3 contains 16 residues. CDR3 sequence (DNA): TGTGCCAGCTCACCATCCTGGGCGGGAGTGGTCGGGGAGCTGTTTTTT. This codes for CASSPSWAGVVGELFF. Full variable domain (outside the CDR3, taken from reference TRBV18 and TRBJ2-2): NAGVMQNPRHLVRRRGQEARLRCSPMKGHSHVYWYRQLPEEGLKFMVYLQKENIIDESGMPKERFSAEFPKEGPSILRIQQVVRGDSAAYFCASSPSWAGVVGELFFGEGSRLTVL.

The chain uses TRBV12-5 and TRBJ2-7; D is possibly TRBD1 or TRBD2 (5 bases each). This CDR3 is built from 12 residues. V dropped 5 bases and J dropped 5 bases, with 10 bases sitting between them. Germline loops: CDR1 LGHNT, CDR2 FRNRAP. The CDR3 DNA follows: TGTGCTAGTGGTCCCCGAGGGGACGAGCAGTACTTC. Encoded protein: CASGPRGDEQYF.

The chain's CDR3 is CASSSTEEQYF. The CDR3 DNA reads as TGTGCCAGCAGCTCTACTGAGGAGCAGTACTTC. The V gene is TRBV11-2, the J gene TRBJ2-7, with D hard to call. This CDR3 spans 11 amino acids. Germline V gene sequence: CDR1 SGHAT, CDR2 FQNNGV. V lost 4 bases and J 7 bases, leaving 8 bases between the germline ends.

The V and J genes are TRBV27 and TRBJ2-7, with no clear D. V was trimmed by 6 bases and J by 2 bases, leaving 14 bases between them. This CDR3 spans 14 amino acids. Germline CDR1 is MNHEY and CDR2 is SMNVEV (reference sequence). CDR3 nucleotide sequence: TGTGCCAGCAGCCGCAGGTTACTCCCCTACGAGCAGTACTTC. Protein: CASSRRLLPYEQYF.

The genes are TRBV5-1 and TRBJ2-3; 7 nucleotides align to TRBD2. CDR1 and CDR2 (germline): SGHRS, YFSETQ. This CDR3 has 16 residues. With 1 base clipped from V and 4 bases from J, the junction kept 9 bases outside the gene matches. CDR3 protein: CASSLQQREEADTQYF. In DNA form, the CDR3 reads TGCGCCAGCAGCTTGCAACAGCGGGAAGAGGCAGATACGCAGTATTTT.

This chain links TRBV10-2 with TRBJ2-4; D uncertain. Between the trimmed V and J ends, which lost 2 bases and 3 bases, there was a span of 5 bases. The germline V gene encodes CDR1 WSHSY and CDR2 SAAADI. The CDR3 contains 13 residues. The CDR3 bases are TGCGCCAGCAGTGAGGGGGTCAAAAACATTCAGTACTTC. Residues: CASSEGVKNIQYF.

A single count supports this clone. The chain combines TRBV11-3 with TRBJ2-3, with 8 bases that match TRBD1. CDR1 and CDR2 (germline): SGHNT, YENEEA. The CDR3 spans 12 residues. With V trimmed by 6 bases and J by 9 bases, 5 bases remained unmatched. The CDR3 nucleotides read TGTGCCAGCAGTCATCAGGGGGCGACGCAGTATTTT. Protein sequence: CASSHQGATQYF.

The V and J genes are TRBV7-9 and TRBJ1-4, with a possible D match to TRBD1 (6 bases). The CDR3 runs to 15 residues. V lost 5 bases and J 3 bases, leaving 13 bases between the germline ends. Germline values: CDR1 SEHNR, CDR2 FQNEAQ (reference sequence). The CDR3 bases are TGTGCCAGCAGCCCTGGACAGAGCCCTAATGAAAAACTGTTTTTT. This sequence encodes CASSPGQSPNEKLFF.

The chain has TRBV27 and TRBJ1-2, with D possibly TRBD1 on 5 matching bases. Germline CDR1 and CDR2: MNHEY and SMNVEV (reference sequence). This CDR3 region has 16 residues. The V gene lost 5 bases and the J gene lost 2 bases, with 18 bases spanning the gap. The CDR3 sequence: CASSPIVQGNNYGYTF. In nucleotides, the CDR3 is TGTGCCAGCAGTCCGATTGTGCAGGGCAACAACTATGGCTACACCTTC.

This sequence joins TRBV5-1 and TRBJ1-1; 7 positions agree with TRBD1. This CDR3 comprises 14 residues. The V gene's germline CDR1 is SGHRS and CDR2 YFSETQ. V was pared by 3 bases and J by 1 base, with 3 bases of the junction left unmatched. The CDR3 coding sequence is TGCGCCAGCAGCTCCGACAGGGCGAACACTGAAGCTTTCTTT. This gives the protein CASSSDRANTEAFF.

The J gene is TRBJ1-5, the V gene TRBV6-5; 7 bases are shared with TRBD1. Germline V gives CDR1 MNHEY, CDR2 SVGAGI. The V and J ends lost 5 bases and 5 bases, in that order; junction bases with no gene match: 3. This CDR3 has 13 residues. The CDR3 loop reads CASSNRGYQPQHF. The CDR3 DNA follows: TGTGCCAGCAGTAACAGGGGTTATCAGCCCCAGCATTTT.

The CDR3: CASSLMLAGGLEQYF. The CDR3 DNA is TGTGCCAGCAGTTTAATGCTAGCGGGAGGTCTCGAGCAGTACTTC. The chain links TRBV28 to TRBJ2-7; TRBD2 matches at 11 bases. Germline V gene data show CDR1 as MDHEN and CDR2 as SYDVKM. The V segment lost 2 bases and the J segment 6 bases; nucleotides outside the gene matches: 6. The CDR3 consists of 15 residues.